The clone carrying this T cell receptor beta chain was seen many times. The data derive from a study of human T cells and chemical hapten exposure. TCRdb recomputed calls from the RACE reads with MiXCR, one row per CDR3 protein. This sample has 85,000 to 95,000 distinct CDR3 sequences; approximately 10% occur once, and the top ten carry about 3%. V shed 7 bases and J 4 bases; nucleotides not matched to a gene: 16. CDR1 and CDR2 from the germline V gene are DFQATT and SNEGSKA (reference sequence). The CDR3 spans 17 residues. This sample's time point: healthy volunteer bleed at 2 weeks. From whole blood left unfractionated, total RNA was extracted.

The receptor was derived from a female donor in good health. Some clones in this sample may be carry-over from other donors' samples. The rearrangement joins TRBV20-1 to TRBJ2-1, with 10 bases identical to TRBD2. Sequenced: whole blood. The CDR3 here is CSGSSLAGVSLYNEQFF. The CDR3 DNA sequence: TGCAGTGGCAGCAGTCTAGCGGGAGTCAGTTTGTACAATGAGCAGTTCTTC.